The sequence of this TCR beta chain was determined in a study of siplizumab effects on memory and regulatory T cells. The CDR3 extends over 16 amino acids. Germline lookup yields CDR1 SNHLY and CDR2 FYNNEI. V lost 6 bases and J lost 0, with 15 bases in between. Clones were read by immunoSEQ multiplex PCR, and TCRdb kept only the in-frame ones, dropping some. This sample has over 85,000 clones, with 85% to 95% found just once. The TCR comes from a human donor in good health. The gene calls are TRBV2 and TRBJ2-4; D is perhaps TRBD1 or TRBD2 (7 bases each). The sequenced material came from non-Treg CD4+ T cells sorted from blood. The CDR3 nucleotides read TGTGCCAGCAGGGAACAGGGGACTATAGCCAAAAACATTCAGTACTTC. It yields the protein CASREQGTIAKNIQYF.